Included here is one T cell receptor (beta chain) sequence, with context. Antigen unknown. The data derive from a study of blood T cells in healthy people across ages. Study-wide results and limits: Naive T cell percentage and TCR beta diversity correlated strongly.

Sample-barcoded 5' priming and a J-beta primer mix drove a second PCR of about 7 to 11 cycles. The yield of each sample was at least 3 million CDR3-containing paired-end reads. TCRdb re-called the 5' RACE reads with MiXCR, one entry per CDR3 protein. The repertoire includes hundreds of thousands of distinct CDR3 sequences, 45% to 50% of them detected once, and about 32% sits in the top ten. Caucasian individuals from Russia who were healthy and aged 6 to 90 acted as donors. The total RNA that was extracted per sample amounted to at least 5 micrograms. Input material: blood. The sequence was collected from a woman aged 60-75 years in good health.

This CDR3 is CASSSYTGTASYNEQFF. The CDR3 nucleotides are TGTGCCAGCAGTTCCTATACAGGGACTGCCTCCTACAATGAGCAGTTCTTC. The chain is built from TRBV6-5 and TRBJ2-1; D might be TRBD1 or TRBD2, each matching 6 bases. The CDR3 totals 17 residues. Germline loops: CDR1 MNHEY, CDR2 SVGAGI. V gave up 4 bases and J gave up 0 bases, with 16 bases separating them.